The clone carrying this T cell receptor (beta chain) was counted ten times or more. RNA transcripts were the template for amplifying TCR beta CDR3 regions. The study used the HTBI primer set for a first-round RT-PCR of the TCR CDR3. TCRdb ran MiXCR on the multiplex PCR reads and lists one entry per CDR3 protein. The top ten clones hold roughly 53% of a sample with under 350,000 distinct CDR3 sequences, approximately 15% of them seen once. This record belongs to a study of T cells in Graves' hyperthyroidism and ophthalmopathy. The CDR3 sequence is 13 residues long. From germline, CDR1 is SGHTA and CDR2 FQGNSA. V lost 1 base to trimming and J lost 5 bases, with 3 bases between them.

Sequencing input: blood. This sequence was found in a woman aged 55-69 years with Graves' ophthalmopathy. J is TRBJ1-6 and V is TRBV7-2, with D hard to call. CDR3 amino acids: CASSLDHNSPLHF. In DNA form, the CDR3 reads TGTGCCAGCAGCTTAGACCATAATTCACCCCTCCACTTT.